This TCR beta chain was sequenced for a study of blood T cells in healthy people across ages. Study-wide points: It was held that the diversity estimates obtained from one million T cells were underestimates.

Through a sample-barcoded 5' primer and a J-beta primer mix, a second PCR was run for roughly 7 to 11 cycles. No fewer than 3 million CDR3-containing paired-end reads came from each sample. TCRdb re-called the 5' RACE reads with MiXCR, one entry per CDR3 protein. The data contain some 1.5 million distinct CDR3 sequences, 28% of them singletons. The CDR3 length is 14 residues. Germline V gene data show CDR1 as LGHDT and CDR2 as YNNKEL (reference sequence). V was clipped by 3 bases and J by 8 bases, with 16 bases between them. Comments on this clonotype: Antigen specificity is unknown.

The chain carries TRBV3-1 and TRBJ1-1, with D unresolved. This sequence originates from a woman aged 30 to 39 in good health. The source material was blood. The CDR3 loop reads CASSQWMRPEEAFF. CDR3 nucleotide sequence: TGTGCCAGCAGCCAGTGGATGCGGCCAGAGGAAGCTTTCTTT.